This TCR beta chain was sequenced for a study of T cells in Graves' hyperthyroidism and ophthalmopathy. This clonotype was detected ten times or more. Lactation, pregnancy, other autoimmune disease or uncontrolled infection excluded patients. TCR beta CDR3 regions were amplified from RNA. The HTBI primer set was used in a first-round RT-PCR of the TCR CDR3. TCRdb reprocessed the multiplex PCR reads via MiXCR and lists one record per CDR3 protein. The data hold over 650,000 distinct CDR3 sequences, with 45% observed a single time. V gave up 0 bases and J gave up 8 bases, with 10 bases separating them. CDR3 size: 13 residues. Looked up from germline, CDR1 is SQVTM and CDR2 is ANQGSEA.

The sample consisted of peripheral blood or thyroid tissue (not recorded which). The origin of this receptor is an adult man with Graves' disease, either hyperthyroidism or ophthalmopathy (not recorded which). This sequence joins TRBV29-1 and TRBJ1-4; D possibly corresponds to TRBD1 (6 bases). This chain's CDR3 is CSVEDFGGEKLFF. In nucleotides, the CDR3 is TGCAGCGTTGAAGATTTCGGGGGCGAAAAACTGTTTTTT.